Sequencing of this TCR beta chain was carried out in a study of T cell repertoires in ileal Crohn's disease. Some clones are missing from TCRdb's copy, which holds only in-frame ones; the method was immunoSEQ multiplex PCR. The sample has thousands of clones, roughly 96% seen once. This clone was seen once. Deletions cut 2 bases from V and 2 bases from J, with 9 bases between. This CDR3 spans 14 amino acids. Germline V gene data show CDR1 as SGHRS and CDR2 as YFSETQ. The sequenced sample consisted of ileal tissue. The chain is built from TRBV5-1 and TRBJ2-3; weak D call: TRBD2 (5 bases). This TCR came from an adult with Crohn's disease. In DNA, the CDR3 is TGCGCCAGCAGCTTCGGGGATGTCACAGATACGCAGTATTTT. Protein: CASSFGDVTDTQYF.